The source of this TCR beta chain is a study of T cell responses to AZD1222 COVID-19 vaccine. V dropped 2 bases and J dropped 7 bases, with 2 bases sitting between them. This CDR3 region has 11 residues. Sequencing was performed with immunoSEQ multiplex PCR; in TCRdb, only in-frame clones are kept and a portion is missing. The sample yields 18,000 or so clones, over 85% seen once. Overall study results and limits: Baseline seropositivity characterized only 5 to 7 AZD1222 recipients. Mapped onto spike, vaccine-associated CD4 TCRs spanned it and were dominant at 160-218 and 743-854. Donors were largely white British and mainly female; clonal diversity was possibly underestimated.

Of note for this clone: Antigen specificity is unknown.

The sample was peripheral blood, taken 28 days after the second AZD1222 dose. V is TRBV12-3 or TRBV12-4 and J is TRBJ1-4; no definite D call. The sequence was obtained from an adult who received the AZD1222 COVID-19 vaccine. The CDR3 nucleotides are TGTGCCAGCAGTTTATTTGAAAAACTGTTTTTT. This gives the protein CASSLFEKLFF.